This passage covers 6 T cell receptor beta chains from one sample sequenced in a study of blood T cell repertoires in COVID-19. Profiled with immunoSEQ multiplex PCR; TCRdb holds only in-frame clones, not every one. The table has around 370,000 clones, 87% seen once. The sequencing input was peripheral blood. These receptors originate from a woman between 50 and 59 years old with COVID-19, enrolled during active disease.

The chain recombines TRBV24-1 with TRBJ1-5, with a possible D match to TRBD1 (5 bases). Trimming stripped 4 bases from V and 3 bases from J, with 18 bases between. Germline V gene data show CDR1 as KGHDR and CDR2 as SFDVKD. This CDR3 is built from 17 residues. The CDR3 nucleotides read TGTGCCACCAGTGAATCTAATCCCCGACAGTCCAATCAGCCCCAGCATTTT. Protein: CATSESNPRQSNQPQHF.

J is TRBJ2-5 and V is TRBV5-4, with 12 bases matching TRBD1. Trimming cost V 3 bases and J 7 bases; bases outside gene matches: 7. This CDR3 is built from 15 residues. In germline, CDR1 is SGHNT, CDR2 YYREEE (reference sequence). The CDR3 nucleotides are TGTGCCAGCAGCTCCGGGGACAGGGGGCCTGGGACCCAGTACTTC. The encoded protein is CASSSGDRGPGTQYF.

The chain employs TRBV15 and TRBJ2-2; weak D call: TRBD1 (5 bases). Germline V gives CDR1 LNHNV, CDR2 YYDKDF (reference sequence). Between the trimmed V and J ends, which lost 0 bases and 5 bases, there was a span of 19 bases. This CDR3 has 18 amino acids. Here the CDR3 reads CATSRDSGRVVGTGELFF. CDR3 DNA: TGTGCCACCAGCAGAGATTCGGGCAGGGTGGTGGGTACCGGGGAGCTGTTTTTT.

The J gene is TRBJ2-7, the V gene TRBV11-2; TRBD2 aligns across 10 bases. The CDR3 sequence is 16 residues long. After removal of 7 bases from V and 0 bases from J, the junction contained 9 bases not matched to a gene. The V gene's germline CDR1 is SGHAT and CDR2 FQNNGV. CDR3 bases: TGTGCCAGCACCGGGGGACTAGCGCTCAGCTCCTACGAGCAGTACTTC. Translating gives CASTGGLALSSYEQYF. Combining the CDR3 with reference TRBV11-2 and TRBJ2-7 gives the whole variable domain EAGVAQSPRYKIIEKRQSVAFWCNPISGHATLYWYQQILGQGPKLLIQFQNNGVVDDSQLPKDRFSAERLKGVDSTLKIQPAKLEDSAVYLCASTGGLALSSYEQYFGPGTRLTVT.

The chain carries TRBV19 and TRBJ1-5; 7 bases are shared with TRBD1. Germline V gives CDR1 LNHDA, CDR2 SQIVND (reference sequence). With 7 bases clipped from V and 4 bases from J, the junction kept 10 bases outside the gene matches. This CDR3 has 15 amino acids. This chain's CDR3 is CASTHDREFNQPQHF. CDR3 DNA sequence: TGTGCCAGTACCCATGACAGGGAGTTTAATCAGCCCCAGCATTTT.

CDR3 loop: CATTPRCRVRTLSGNTIYF. CDR3 sequence (DNA): TGTGCCACCACACCCCGATGCAGGGTAAGGACCTTGTCTGGAAACACCATATATTTT. The chain has TRBV24-1 and TRBJ1-3; D perhaps matches TRBD1 (5 bases). The CDR3 runs 19 residues. The germline V gene encodes CDR1 KGHDR and CDR2 SFDVKD. V was clipped by 8 bases and J by 1 base, with 26 bases between them.